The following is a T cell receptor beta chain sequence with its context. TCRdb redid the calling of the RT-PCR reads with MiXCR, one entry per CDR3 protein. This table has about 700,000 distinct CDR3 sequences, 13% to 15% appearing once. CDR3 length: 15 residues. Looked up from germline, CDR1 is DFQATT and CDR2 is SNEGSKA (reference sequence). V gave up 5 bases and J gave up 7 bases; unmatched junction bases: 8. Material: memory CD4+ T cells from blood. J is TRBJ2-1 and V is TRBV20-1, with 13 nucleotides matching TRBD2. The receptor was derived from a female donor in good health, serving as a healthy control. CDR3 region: CSAYTRTSGRNEQFF. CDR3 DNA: TGCAGTGCTTATACAAGGACTAGCGGGAGAAATGAGCAGTTCTTC.